The sequence of this TCR beta chain was determined in a study of shared clonotypes between healthy human individuals. Genomic DNA (from each subset) was split evenly across several immunoSEQ plates. Clones were read by immunoSEQ multiplex PCR, and TCRdb kept only the in-frame ones, dropping some. Among around 2,000,000 clones listed, less than 95% were seen once. Positive CCR7 selection of CD45RO-negative cells yielded the naive CD8 cells, and terminally differentiated effector memory CD45RA+ cells were excluded. Study results and caveats: Sharing across a few donors was seen in 4% to 5% of naive CD4 clonotypes. Clonotypes not shared had lower generation probabilities than those common to all four donors. In having few donors, the study represented limited genetic and exposure-history diversity.

Germline V gives CDR1 GTSNPN, CDR2 SVGIG (reference sequence). Trimming removed 3 bases at V and 14 bases at J, with 14 bases between. CDR3 size: 11 residues. As for this clone: Its cognate antigen is unknown.

Sequencing input: naive CD8+ T cells sorted from blood. The source of this sequence is a young man in good health. The V gene is TRBV30, the J gene TRBJ2-1; weak D call: TRBD2 (5 bases). CDR3 nucleotide sequence: TGTGCCTGGAGGGCTCCGGGATTCGAGTTCTTC. Protein sequence: CAWRAPGFEFF. The whole variable domain, filled in from reference TRBV30 and TRBJ2-1, reads SQTIHQWPATLVQPVGSPLSLECTVEGTSNPNLYWYRQAAGRGLQLLFYSVGIGQISSEVPQNLSASRPQDRQFILSSKKLLLSDSGFYLCAWRAPGFEFFGPGTRLTVL.